This T cell receptor (beta chain) was found in a study of T cell changes during pregnancy in multiple sclerosis (dated by TCRdb to the late 2010s). Regarding the complete study: Changes in the T cell repertoire over the course of pregnancy were examined in this study in women with multiple sclerosis.

The method behind the library was the immunoSEQ multiplex PCR assay. This immuneACCESS table, as held by TCRdb, lists in-frame sequences with V and J called but not all clones. Of the missing ones, under half trace to an unresolved V gene in checked studies; the others have no known cause. The sample table contains more than 60,000 clones; only one count was recorded for roughly nine tenths of them. The top ten clonotypes cover under 1.5% of the sample. This clone was seen only once. Its cognate antigen has yet to be identified. No much larger clone exists at a distance of one base, and base qualities are not known. V is cut back by 4 bases and J by 2 bases, with 6 bases in the junction unmatched. From the cysteine up to the phenylalanine, the CDR3 has a length of 15 residues. CDR3 DNA only is kept here, 45 bases in frame from base 1. The germline V gene sets CDR1 to SQVTM and CDR2 to ANQGSEA.

Sequences were derived from peripheral blood, sampled in the second trimester of pregnancy. The receptor was derived from a female donor with multiple sclerosis, enrolled in a pregnancy study. The chain uses TRBV29-1 and TRBJ2-2, and 8 junctional nucleotides match TRBD1. The sequenced DNA is TGCAGCGTTGCCGGGGCAGGGGGCAACACCGGGGAGCTGTTTTTT. Translated, it reads CSVAGAGGNTGELFF.